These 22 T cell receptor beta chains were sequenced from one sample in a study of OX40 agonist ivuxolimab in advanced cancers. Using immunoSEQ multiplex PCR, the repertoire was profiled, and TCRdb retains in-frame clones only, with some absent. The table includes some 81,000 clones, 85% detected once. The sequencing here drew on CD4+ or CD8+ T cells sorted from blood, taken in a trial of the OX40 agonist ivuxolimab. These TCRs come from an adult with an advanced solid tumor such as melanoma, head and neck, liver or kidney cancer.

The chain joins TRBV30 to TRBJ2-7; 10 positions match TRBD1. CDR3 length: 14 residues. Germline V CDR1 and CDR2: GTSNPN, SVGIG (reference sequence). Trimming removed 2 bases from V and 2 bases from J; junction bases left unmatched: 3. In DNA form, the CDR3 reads TGTGCCTGGAGTTTGGGACAGGGGACCTACGAGCAGTACTTC. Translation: CAWSLGQGTYEQYF.

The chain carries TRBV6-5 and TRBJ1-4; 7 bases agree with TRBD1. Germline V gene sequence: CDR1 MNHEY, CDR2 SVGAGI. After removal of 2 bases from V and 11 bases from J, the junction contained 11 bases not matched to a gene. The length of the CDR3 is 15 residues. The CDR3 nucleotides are TGTGCCAGCAGTTACGGGGGACAGCCTGGAGGGAAACTGTTTTTT. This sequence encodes CASSYGGQPGGKLFF.

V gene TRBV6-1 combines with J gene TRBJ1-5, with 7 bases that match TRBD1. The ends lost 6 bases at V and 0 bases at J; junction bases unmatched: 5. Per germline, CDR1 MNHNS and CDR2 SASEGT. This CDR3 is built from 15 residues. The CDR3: CASSAGQTSNQPQHF. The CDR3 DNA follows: TGTGCCAGCAGCGCGGGACAGACTAGCAATCAGCCCCAGCATTTT.

CDR3 amino acids: CASSRSGAAHNEQFF. DNA for the CDR3: TGTGCCAGCAGCCGTAGCGGGGCCGCCCACAATGAGCAGTTCTTC. V is TRBV5-8 and J is TRBJ2-1; 8 bases are shared with TRBD2. J was trimmed by 5 bases and V by 4 bases; bases with no gene match: 8. The CDR3 is made up of 15 amino acids. The V gene's germline CDR1 is SGHTS and CDR2 YDEGEE.

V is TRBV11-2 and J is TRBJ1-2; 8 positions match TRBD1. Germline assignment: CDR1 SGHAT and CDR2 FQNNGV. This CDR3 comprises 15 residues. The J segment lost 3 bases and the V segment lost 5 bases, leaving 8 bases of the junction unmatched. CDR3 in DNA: TGTGCCAGCAGCCCCCACAGGGGGAATTACTATGGCTACACCTTC. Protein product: CASSPHRGNYYGYTF.

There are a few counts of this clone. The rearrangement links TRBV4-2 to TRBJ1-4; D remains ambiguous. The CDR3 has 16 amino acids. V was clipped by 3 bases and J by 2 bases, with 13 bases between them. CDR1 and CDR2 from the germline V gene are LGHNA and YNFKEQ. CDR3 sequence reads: CASSQGPGGTNEKLFF. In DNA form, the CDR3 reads TGTGCCAGCAGCCAGGGCCCCGGCGGGACTAATGAAAAACTGTTTTTT.

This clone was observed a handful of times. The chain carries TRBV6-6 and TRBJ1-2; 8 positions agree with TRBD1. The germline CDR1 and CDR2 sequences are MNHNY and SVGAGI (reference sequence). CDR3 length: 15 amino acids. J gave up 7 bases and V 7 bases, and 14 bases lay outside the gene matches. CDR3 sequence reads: CASNQSRGRSIGYTF. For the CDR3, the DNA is TGTGCCAGCAACCAATCCAGGGGGCGATCGATTGGCTACACCTTC.

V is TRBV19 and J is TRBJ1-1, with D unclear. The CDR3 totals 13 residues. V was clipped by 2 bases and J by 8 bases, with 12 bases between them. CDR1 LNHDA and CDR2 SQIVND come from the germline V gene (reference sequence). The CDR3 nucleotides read TGTGCCAGTAGTATACAGGACCTAGGCGAAGCTTTCTTT. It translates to CASSIQDLGEAFF.

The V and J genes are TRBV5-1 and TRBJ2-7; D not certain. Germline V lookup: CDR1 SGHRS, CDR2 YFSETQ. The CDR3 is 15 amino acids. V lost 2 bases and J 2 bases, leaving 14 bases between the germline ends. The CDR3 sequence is CASSLNGDVAYEQYF. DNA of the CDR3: TGCGCCAGCAGCTTAAACGGAGACGTGGCCTACGAGCAGTACTTC.

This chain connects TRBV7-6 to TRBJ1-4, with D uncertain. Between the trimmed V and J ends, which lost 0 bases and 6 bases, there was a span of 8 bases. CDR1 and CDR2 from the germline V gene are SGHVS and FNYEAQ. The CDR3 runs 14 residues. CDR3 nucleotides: TGTGCCAGCAGCTTAGCGGCAACAGATGAAAAACTGTTTTTT. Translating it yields CASSLAATDEKLFF.

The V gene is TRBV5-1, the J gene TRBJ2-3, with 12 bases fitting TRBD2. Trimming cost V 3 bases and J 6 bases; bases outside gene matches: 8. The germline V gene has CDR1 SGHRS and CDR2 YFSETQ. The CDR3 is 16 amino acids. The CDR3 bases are TGCGCCAGCAGCTCTGCTAGCGGGGGGGCCGTGGATACGCAGTATTTT. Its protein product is CASSSASGGAVDTQYF.

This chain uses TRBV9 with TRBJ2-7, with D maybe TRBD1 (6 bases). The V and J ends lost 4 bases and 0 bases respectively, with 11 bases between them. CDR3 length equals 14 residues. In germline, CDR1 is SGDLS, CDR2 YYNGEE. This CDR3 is CASSSRDTSYEQYF. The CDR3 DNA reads TGTGCCAGCAGCAGCCGGGACACCTCCTACGAGCAGTACTTC.

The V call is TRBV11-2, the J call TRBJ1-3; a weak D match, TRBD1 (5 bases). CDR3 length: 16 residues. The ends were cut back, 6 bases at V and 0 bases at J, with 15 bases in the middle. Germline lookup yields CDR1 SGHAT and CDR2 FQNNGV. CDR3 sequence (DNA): TGTGCCAGCAGTTTAACTCGGGACCGCTCTGGAAACACCATATATTTT. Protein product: CASSLTRDRSGNTIYF. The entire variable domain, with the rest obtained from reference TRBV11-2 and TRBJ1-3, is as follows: EAGVAQSPRYKIIEKRQSVAFWCNPISGHATLYWYQQILGQGPKLLIQFQNNGVVDDSQLPKDRFSAERLKGVDSTLKIQPAKLEDSAVYLCASSLTRDRSGNTIYFGEGSWLTVV.

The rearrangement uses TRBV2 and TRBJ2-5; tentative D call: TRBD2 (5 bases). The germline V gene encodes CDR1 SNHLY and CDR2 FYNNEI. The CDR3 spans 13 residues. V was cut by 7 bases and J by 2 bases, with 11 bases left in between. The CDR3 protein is CASMLQRQETQYF. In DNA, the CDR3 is TGTGCCAGCATGTTGCAGCGGCAAGAGACCCAGTACTTC.

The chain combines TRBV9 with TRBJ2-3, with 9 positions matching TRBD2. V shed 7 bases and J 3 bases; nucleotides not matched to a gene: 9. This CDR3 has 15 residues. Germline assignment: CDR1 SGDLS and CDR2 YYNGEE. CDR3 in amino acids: CASGFGGGATDTQYF. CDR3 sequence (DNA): TGTGCCAGCGGGTTTGGCGGGGGGGCAACAGATACGCAGTATTTT.

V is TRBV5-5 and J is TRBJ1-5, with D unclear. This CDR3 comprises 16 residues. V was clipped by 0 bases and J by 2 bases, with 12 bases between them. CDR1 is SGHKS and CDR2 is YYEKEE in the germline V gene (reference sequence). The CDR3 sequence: CASSLEVGTGNQPQHF. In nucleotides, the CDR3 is TGTGCCAGCAGCTTGGAGGTTGGCACGGGCAATCAGCCCCAGCATTTT.

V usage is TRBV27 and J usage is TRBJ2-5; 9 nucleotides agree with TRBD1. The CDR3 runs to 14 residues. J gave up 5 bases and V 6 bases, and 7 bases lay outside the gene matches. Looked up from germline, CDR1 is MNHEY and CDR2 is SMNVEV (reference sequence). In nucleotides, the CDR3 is TGTGCCAGCAGACAAACAGGGGGCGTGGAGACCCAGTACTTC. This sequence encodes CASRQTGGVETQYF.

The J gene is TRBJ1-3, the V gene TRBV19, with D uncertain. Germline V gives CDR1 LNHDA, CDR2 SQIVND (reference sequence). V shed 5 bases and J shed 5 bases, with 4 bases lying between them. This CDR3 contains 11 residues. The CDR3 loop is CASSARNTIYF. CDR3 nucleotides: TGTGCCAGTAGTGCCCGAAACACCATATATTTT. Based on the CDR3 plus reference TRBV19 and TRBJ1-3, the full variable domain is DGGITQSPKYLFRKEGQNVTLSCEQNLNHDAMYWYRQDPGQGLRLIYYSQIVNDFQKGDIAEGYSVSREKKESFPLTVTSAQKNPTAFYLCASSARNTIYFGEGSWLTVV.

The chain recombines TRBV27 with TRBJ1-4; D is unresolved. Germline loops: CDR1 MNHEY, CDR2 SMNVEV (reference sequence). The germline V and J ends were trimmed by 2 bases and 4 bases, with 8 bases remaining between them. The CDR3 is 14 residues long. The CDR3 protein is CASSLGRHNEKLFF. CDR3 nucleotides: TGTGCCAGCAGTTTAGGTCGGCATAATGAAAAACTGTTTTTT.

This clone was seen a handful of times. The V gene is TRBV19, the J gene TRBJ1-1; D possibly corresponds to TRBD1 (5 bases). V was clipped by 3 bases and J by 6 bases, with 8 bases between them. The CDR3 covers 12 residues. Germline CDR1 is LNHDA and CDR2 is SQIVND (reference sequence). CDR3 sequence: CASSIQGAEAFF. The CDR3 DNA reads TGTGCCAGTAGTATCCAGGGCGCTGAAGCTTTCTTT.

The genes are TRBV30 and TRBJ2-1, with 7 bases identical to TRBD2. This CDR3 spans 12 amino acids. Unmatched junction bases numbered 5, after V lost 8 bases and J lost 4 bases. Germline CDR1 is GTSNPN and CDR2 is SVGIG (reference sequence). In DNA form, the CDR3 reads TGTGCCGGGGCTAGCGGTTACAATGAGCAGTTCTTC. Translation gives CAGASGYNEQFF. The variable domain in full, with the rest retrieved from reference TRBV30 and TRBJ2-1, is SQTIHQWPATLVQPVGSPLSLECTVEGTSNPNLYWYRQAAGRGLQLLFYSVGIGQISSEVPQNLSASRPQDRQFILSSKKLLLSDSGFYLCAGASGYNEQFFGPGTRLTVL.

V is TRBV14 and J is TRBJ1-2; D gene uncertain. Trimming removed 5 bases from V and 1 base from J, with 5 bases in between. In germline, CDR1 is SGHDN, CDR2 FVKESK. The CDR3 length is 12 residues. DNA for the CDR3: TGTGCCAGCAGCGCTAATAACTATGGCTACACCTTC. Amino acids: CASSANNYGYTF. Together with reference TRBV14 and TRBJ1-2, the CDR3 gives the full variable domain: EAGVTQFPSHSVIEKGQTVTLRCDPISGHDNLYWYRRVMGKEIKFLLHFVKESKQDESGMPNNRFLAERTGGTYSTLKVQPAELEDSGVYFCASSANNYGYTFGSGTRLTVV.